A single sample gave rise to the 21 T cell receptor beta chains below, sequenced in a study of blood T cell repertoires in COVID-19. Data came from immunoSEQ multiplex PCR; TCRdb stores just in-frame clones and leaves some out. The sample consists of about 240,000 clones, roughly four fifths of them appearing once. The material sequenced was peripheral blood. The source of these receptors is a man in his fifties or sixties with acute or convalescent COVID-19.

This clone has only a few counts. The genes are TRBV20-1 and TRBJ1-2; TRBD1 is a possible D gene (6 bases). CDR3 length: 11 amino acids. From germline, CDR1 is DFQATT and CDR2 SNEGSKA (reference sequence). V lost 8 bases and J lost 6, with 13 bases in between. CDR3 loop: CSHTGIDGYTF. CDR3 sequence (DNA): TGCAGTCACACAGGGATCGATGGCTACACCTTC.

The V gene is TRBV4-1, the J gene TRBJ2-7, with 7 bases lining up with TRBD1. Germline loops: CDR1 MGHRA, CDR2 YSYEKL. This CDR3 is 15 amino acids long. Trimming cost V 4 bases and J 0 bases; bases outside gene matches: 6. The CDR3, as DNA: TGCGCCAGCAGCCTAGGACAGGATTCCTCCTACGAGCAGTACTTC. As protein: CASSLGQDSSYEQYF.

CDR3 region: CASSQGRTSVKFF. CDR3 sequence (DNA): TGTGCCAGCAGCCAAGGAAGGACTAGCGTGAAGTTCTTC. The chain is built from TRBV14 and TRBJ2-1, with 9 nucleotides matching TRBD2. Germline trimming cut 1 base from V and 14 bases from J; bases unmatched to any gene: 6. This CDR3 comprises 13 residues. Germline lookup yields CDR1 SGHDN and CDR2 FVKESK. Variable domain in full (rest from reference TRBV14 and TRBJ2-1): EAGVTQFPSHSVIEKGQTVTLRCDPISGHDNLYWYRRVMGKEIKFLLHFVKESKQDESGMPNNRFLAERTGGTYSTLKVQPAELEDSGVYFCASSQGRTSVKFFGPGTRLTVL.

The chain employs TRBV6-5 and TRBJ2-7; D not resolved. CDR1 is MNHEY, CDR2 SVGAGI, per germline. V was cut by 2 bases and J by 3 bases, with 11 bases left in between. CDR3 length equals 14 residues. The CDR3 DNA reads as TGTGCCAGCAGTTACGGTAGAGGCGGCTACGAGCAGTACTTC. Protein: CASSYGRGGYEQYF.

The genes are TRBV20-1 and TRBJ1-3; no definite D call. The germline V gene encodes CDR1 DFQATT and CDR2 SNEGSKA (reference sequence). The CDR3 has 14 residues. V was cut by 3 bases and J by 4 bases, with 13 bases left in between. Here the CDR3 reads CSASVPGSGNTIYF. The CDR3 DNA reads TGCAGTGCTAGTGTGCCAGGATCGGGAAACACCATATATTTT.

V is TRBV30 and J is TRBJ1-2; a weak D match, TRBD1 (6 bases). The V gene lost 0 bases and the J gene lost 2 bases, with 13 bases spanning the gap. The length of the CDR3 is 15 residues. CDR1 and CDR2 (germline): GTSNPN, SVGIG (reference sequence). The CDR3 sequence: CAWSVSGARNYGYTF. The CDR3 region has the DNA TGTGCCTGGAGTGTATCAGGGGCCCGAAACTATGGCTACACCTTC.

The chain has TRBV7-9 and TRBJ2-1; no reliable D call. V lost 2 bases, J lost 5 bases, and 4 bases lay in between. Germline assignment: CDR1 SEHNR and CDR2 FQNEAQ (reference sequence). The CDR3 spans 12 residues. DNA for the CDR3: TGTGCCAGCAGCTTATCTGACAATGAGCAGTTCTTC. It is translated as CASSLSDNEQFF. Based on the CDR3 plus reference TRBV7-9 and TRBJ2-1, the full variable domain is DTGVSQNPRHKITKRGQNVTFRCDPISEHNRLYWYRQTLGQGPEFLTYFQNEAQLEKSRLLSDRFSAERPKGSFSTLEIQRTEQGDSAMYLCASSLSDNEQFFGPGTRLTVL.

V usage is TRBV24-1 and J usage is TRBJ1-2, with 11 bases matching TRBD1. The CDR3 consists of 15 residues. V trimming: 7 bases; J trimming: 6 bases; junction bases outside the gene matches: 9. Germline V lookup: CDR1 KGHDR, CDR2 SFDVKD. In DNA form, the CDR3 reads TGTGCCACCAGCCAACCGGGACAGGGGGTTGATGGCTACACCTTC. It translates to CATSQPGQGVDGYTF.

This clone was recorded once. The J gene is TRBJ1-1, the V gene TRBV12-3 or TRBV12-4, with D possibly TRBD1 on 5 matching bases. V was shortened by 3 bases and J by 7 bases, with 12 bases between the two germline ends. The CDR3 is 13 amino acids. The chain's CDR3 is CASSFAGRGEAFF. The DNA for the CDR3 is TGTGCCAGCAGTTTCGCAGGGCGCGGTGAAGCTTTCTTT.

This rearrangement joins TRBV19 to TRBJ1-5; D call uncertain. This CDR3 has 16 amino acids. The germline gives CDR1 LNHDA, CDR2 SQIVND (reference sequence). The V end lost 5 bases, the J end lost 1 base, and 15 bases lay between the germline ends. The CDR3 spells CASSFAGYRSNQPQHF. The CDR3 DNA is TGTGCCAGTAGTTTCGCCGGGTACCGAAGCAATCAGCCCCAGCATTTT. The full variable domain, in which reference TRBV19 and TRBJ1-5 provide the parts outside the CDR3, is DGGITQSPKYLFRKEGQNVTLSCEQNLNHDAMYWYRQDPGQGLRLIYYSQIVNDFQKGDIAEGYSVSREKKESFPLTVTSAQKNPTAFYLCASSFAGYRSNQPQHFGDGTRLSIL.

V is TRBV7-9 and J is TRBJ1-2; TRBD1 might be the D (6 bases). This CDR3 is 15 amino acids long. V was pared by 1 base and J by 3 bases, with 12 bases between. The germline gives CDR1 SEHNR, CDR2 FQNEAQ (reference sequence). CDR3 nucleotide sequence: TGTGCCAGCAGCTTAGACAGGGCGGGTGACTATGGCTACACCTTC. It encodes CASSLDRAGDYGYTF. The full variable domain, in which reference TRBV7-9 and TRBJ1-2 provide the parts outside the CDR3, is DTGVSQNPRHKITKRGQNVTFRCDPISEHNRLYWYRQTLGQGPEFLTYFQNEAQLEKSRLLSDRFSAERPKGSFSTLEIQRTEQGDSAMYLCASSLDRAGDYGYTFGSGTRLTVV.

The gene calls are TRBV11-2 and TRBJ1-1; 7 nucleotides agree with TRBD1. Trimming cost V 3 bases and J 8 bases; bases outside gene matches: 0. The CDR3 length is 11 residues. In germline, CDR1 is SGHAT, CDR2 FQNNGV. The CDR3 loop reads CASSLGQEAFF. CDR3 in DNA: TGTGCCAGCAGCTTGGGACAGGAAGCTTTCTTT.

The chain links TRBV12-3 or TRBV12-4 to TRBJ1-1; possible D gene TRBD1, 6 bases. With 8 bases removed from V and 4 bases from J, the gap between germline ends came to 14 bases. The CDR3 covers 13 residues. This chain's CDR3 is CASHRGTGTEAFF. The CDR3 DNA sequence: TGTGCCAGCCATAGGGGGACGGGCACTGAAGCTTTCTTT.

The CDR3 protein is CASGSANTGELFF. The CDR3 DNA reads as TGTGCCAGCGGGAGCGCGAACACCGGGGAGCTGTTTTTT. The chain is built from TRBV6-5 and TRBJ2-2; D possibly corresponds to TRBD2 (5 bases). The germline V and J ends were trimmed by 8 bases and 0 bases, with 7 bases remaining between them. The CDR3 runs to 13 residues. The germline V gene encodes CDR1 MNHEY and CDR2 SVGAGI.

This clone has only one observation. The chain combines TRBV6-5 with TRBJ1-3; D is perhaps TRBD1 (6 bases). The CDR3 length is 15 residues. Trimming took 7 bases from V and 2 from J, leaving 15 bases between them. CDR1 MNHEY and CDR2 SVGAGI come from the germline V gene. CDR3 in amino acids: CASKEQGGPGNTIYF. CDR3 nucleotide sequence: TGTGCCAGCAAGGAACAGGGTGGTCCTGGAAACACCATATATTTT.

This sequence joins TRBV7-9 and TRBJ2-7; 7 nucleotides align to TRBD2. Per germline, CDR1 SEHNR and CDR2 FQNEAQ (reference sequence). V gave up 8 bases and J gave up 0 bases; unmatched junction bases: 13. This CDR3 spans 16 amino acids. This CDR3 is CASHVQLAGGSYEQYF. As DNA, the CDR3 is TGTGCCAGCCATGTACAGTTAGCGGGTGGCTCCTACGAGCAGTACTTC.

V gene TRBV18 combines with J gene TRBJ1-1, with D tentatively TRBD1 (6 bases). The CDR3 has 16 amino acids. The germline CDR1 and CDR2 sequences are KGHSH and LQKENI. V was cut by 4 bases and J by 0 bases, with 15 bases left in between. Written as DNA, the CDR3 is TGTGCCAGCTCACAAGGACAGCCAGACGTGAACACTGAAGCTTTCTTT. It is translated as CASSQGQPDVNTEAFF.

This clone is medium-sized. In DNA form, the CDR3 reads TGTGCCAGCAGCTTAAAAGCCGCCTCGTGGACCGGGGAGCTGTTTTTT. It yields the protein CASSLKAASWTGELFF. The chain joins TRBV7-3 to TRBJ2-2; D remains ambiguous. This CDR3 is built from 16 residues. Between the trimmed V and J ends, which lost 1 base and 5 bases, there was a span of 14 bases. Germline CDR1 SGHTA, CDR2 FQGTGA. Drawing the rest from reference TRBV7-3 and TRBJ2-2, the complete variable domain is GAGVSQTPSNKVTEKGKYVELRCDPISGHTALYWYRQSLGQGPEFLIYFQGTGAADDSGLPNDRFFAVRPEGSVSTLKIQRTERGDSAVYLCASSLKAASWTGELFFGEGSRLTVL.

This clone occurred a few times. The V gene is TRBV27, the J gene TRBJ2-7; 7 nucleotides line up with TRBD1. The trim removed 5 bases at V and 2 bases at J, leaving 6 bases unmatched. The CDR3 has 14 amino acids. Germline assignment: CDR1 MNHEY and CDR2 SMNVEV (reference sequence). CDR3 nucleotides: TGTGCCAGCAGTCCGAGACAGGGAGCCTACGAGCAGTACTTC. Protein: CASSPRQGAYEQYF.

The chain recombines TRBV7-9 with TRBJ1-2; tentative D call: TRBD1 (5 bases). The CDR3 has 15 amino acids. Germline CDR1 SEHNR, CDR2 FQNEAQ (reference sequence). The V gene lost 0 bases and the J gene lost 4 bases, with 12 bases spanning the gap. For the CDR3, the DNA is TGTGCCAGCAGCTTAGCGGGTGCCGGGGGCTATGGCTACACCTTC. As protein: CASSLAGAGGYGYTF.

The V gene is TRBV4-2, the J gene TRBJ2-7; perhaps TRBD2 as D (6 bases). Germline V CDR1 and CDR2: LGHNA, YNFKEQ. The CDR3 has 15 residues. V was trimmed by 0 bases and J by 7 bases, leaving 16 bases between them. The CDR3 DNA reads TGTGCCAGCAGCCAAGATAAGGCGGGGTCTTGGGAGCAGTACTTC. It encodes CASSQDKAGSWEQYF.